These T cell receptor beta chains were read from a single sample in a study of cytomegalovirus exposure and HLA in healthy donors. TCRdb's copy holds only in-frame clones and misses some; the assay was immunoSEQ multiplex PCR. The sample includes 100,000 to 120,000 clones, roughly 90% of them seen just once. Sequencing was performed on PBMCs. All receptors come from a woman between 18 and 29 years old in good health and CMV-seronegative. Both conserved end residues are part of each CDR3. Fields, in order: J gene, V gene, CDR3 protein.

TRBJ2-5,TRBV6-6,CASTDRGGAETQYF
TRBJ2-5,TRBV7-6,CASSFGVEETQYF
TRBJ2-2,TRBV6-5,CASSYGDRDTGELFF
TRBJ2-2,TRBV6-6,CASSLDSYTGELFF
TRBJ2-3,TRBV29-1,CSVERDSSTDTQYF
TRBJ2-3,TRBV5-1,CASSYLVTSTDTQYF
TRBJ2-1,TRBV30,CAWGTSGNVEQFF
TRBJ2-7,TRBV18,CASSPTGQGTLSYEQYF
TRBJ2-7,TRBV7-9,CASSSSSGSYEQYF
TRBJ1-2,TRBV4-3,CASSQTRQLEYGYTF
TRBJ2-7,TRBV28,CASSLVPGLVISYEQYF
TRBJ2-1,TRBV9,CASSVQGRDEQFF
TRBJ2-1,TRBV6-4,CASSDSRGGYNEQFF
TRBJ2-5,TRBV30,CAWRGQETQYF
TRBJ2-7,TRBV5-1,CASSFQGGHEQYF